Presented here are 13 T cell receptor beta chains from one specimen sequenced in a study of blood T cell repertoires in COVID-19. The method was immunoSEQ multiplex PCR; TCRdb's version includes in-frame clones alone and lacks a portion of them. Of about 270,000 clones listed, 75% to 90% are singletons. Sequencing used PBMCs or T cells enriched from blood (not recorded which). The receptors shown here come from a woman under 30 who had recovered from COVID-19.

The chain recombines TRBV28 with TRBJ2-6, with a tentative D call TRBD1 (5 bases). Trimming took off 7 bases at V and 1 base at J, with 11 bases between the two ends. The CDR3 spans 15 residues. Germline CDR1 and CDR2: MDHEN and SYDVKM. Here the CDR3 DNA reads TGTGCCAGCATGCGTCCAGGGTCTGGGGCCAACGTCCTGACTTTC. Its protein product is CASMRPGSGANVLTF.

V and J are TRBV12-5 and TRBJ2-3, with 13 bases lining up with TRBD2. With 6 bases clipped from V and 2 bases from J, the junction kept 5 bases outside the gene matches. CDR1 is LGHNT and CDR2 is FRNRAP in the germline V gene. The CDR3 runs 16 residues. CDR3 nucleotide sequence: TGTGCTAGTGGACGCGGACTAGCGGGGGACACAGATACGCAGTATTTT. Translated: CASGRGLAGDTDTQYF.

The chain carries TRBV28 and TRBJ2-7; the match to TRBD1 covers 7 bases. Germline V gives CDR1 MDHEN, CDR2 SYDVKM. There are 14 residues in the CDR3. The V segment lost 7 bases and the J segment 3 bases; nucleotides outside the gene matches: 9. The CDR3 nucleotides read TGTGCCAGCACCACTCTGACAGGGCGCTACGAGCAGTACTTC. Its protein is CASTTLTGRYEQYF.

J is TRBJ1-2 and V is TRBV7-3; D gene uncertain. The germline V and J ends were trimmed by 2 bases and 0 bases, with 4 bases remaining between them. The CDR3 extends over 13 amino acids. Germline V gene data show CDR1 as SGHTA and CDR2 as FQGTGA. The chain's CDR3 is CASSLAANYGYTF. The CDR3 nucleotides are TGTGCCAGCAGCTTAGCAGCTAACTATGGCTACACCTTC.

CDR3 DNA sequence: TGTGCCAGCAGCAGAGGGACAGGGGGGACCTTTGGCACTGAAGCTTTCTTT. This gives the protein CASSRGTGGTFGTEAFF. The chain couples TRBV7-2 to TRBJ1-1, with 11 bases identical to TRBD1. Germline assignment: CDR1 SGHTA and CDR2 FQGNSA. The length of the CDR3 is 17 residues. Trimming at V came to 5 bases and at J to 4 bases, leaving 12 bases not matched to a gene.

This chain uses TRBV6-1 with TRBJ1-2; D remains ambiguous. CDR3 length: 15 amino acids. CDR1 MNHNS and CDR2 SASEGT come from the germline V gene. V was clipped by 3 bases and J by 0 bases, with 11 bases between them. The CDR3 bases are TGTGCCAGCAGTGATGCAGAGGCTGCTAACTATGGCTACACCTTC. Amino acids: CASSDAEAANYGYTF.

This rearrangement joins TRBV10-2 to TRBJ2-3, with 8 bases identical to TRBD2. CDR3 length: 16 amino acids. V shed 3 bases and J 5 bases; nucleotides not matched to a gene: 10. CDR1 and CDR2 (germline): WSHSY, SAAADI. CDR3 amino acids: CASSERSGGGRDTQYF. The CDR3 nucleotides are TGCGCCAGCAGTGAACGAAGCGGGGGCGGGAGAGATACGCAGTATTTT.

The chain carries TRBV5-1 and TRBJ2-5; TRBD1 is a possible D gene (5 bases). Germline V lookup: CDR1 SGHRS, CDR2 YFSETQ. This CDR3 contains 14 residues. With 0 bases removed from V and 5 bases from J, the gap between germline ends came to 11 bases. The CDR3: CASSLVGLSETQYF. The CDR3 DNA follows: TGCGCCAGCAGCTTGGTGGGGCTCTCGGAGACCCAGTACTTC. The full variable domain, completed using reference TRBV5-1 and TRBJ2-5, is KAGVTQTPRYLIKTRGQQVTLSCSPISGHRSVSWYQQTPGQGLQFLFEYFSETQRNKGNFPGRFSGRQFSNSRSEMNVSTLELGDSALYLCASSLVGLSETQYFGPGTRLLVL.

CDR3 region: CASSLARIGGETQYF. CDR3 nucleotides: TGTGCCAGCAGCTTGGCGAGGATCGGGGGAGAGACCCAGTACTTC. This chain joins TRBV5-8 and TRBJ2-5; possible D gene TRBD2, 6 bases. From germline, CDR1 is SGHTS and CDR2 YDEGEE. V shed 0 bases and J shed 4 bases, with 13 bases lying between them. CDR3 length: 15 residues.

This sequence joins TRBV4-1 and TRBJ2-5; 7 bases align to TRBD1. The CDR3 has 15 amino acids. Germline CDR1 MGHRA, CDR2 YSYEKL. After removal of 5 bases from V and 7 bases from J, the junction contained 13 bases not matched to a gene. CDR3 loop: CASSVGQALGGTQYF. CDR3 sequence (DNA): TGCGCCAGCAGCGTCGGACAGGCCTTAGGGGGGACCCAGTACTTC.

The CDR3 region has the DNA TGTGCCACCAGCAGAGCTTTCGGCTCTGGAAACACCATATATTTT. Protein sequence: CATSRAFGSGNTIYF. The chain recombines TRBV15 with TRBJ1-3, with D unresolved. CDR1 is LNHNV and CDR2 is YYDKDF in the germline V gene (reference sequence). This CDR3 is 15 amino acids long. Trimming took 1 base from V and 0 from J, leaving 7 bases between them.

The V gene is TRBV7-3, the J gene TRBJ2-3, with D possibly matching TRBD2 (6 bases). Trimming took off 5 bases at V and 4 bases at J, with 13 bases between the two ends. CDR3 length: 14 amino acids. Germline lookup yields CDR1 SGHTA and CDR2 FQGTGA. The CDR3 loop is CASSPGGIADTQYF. CDR3 bases: TGTGCCAGCAGCCCTGGGGGGATCGCAGATACGCAGTATTTT.

The chain combines TRBV5-6 with TRBJ2-7, with 12 bases that match TRBD2. The CDR3 spans 18 residues. The germline V gene encodes CDR1 SGHDT and CDR2 YYEEEE. The V gene end was trimmed by 5 bases and the J gene end by 5 bases; junction bases not matched to a gene: 17. The CDR3 spells CASSSTLGTSGYTHEQYF. The CDR3 DNA reads as TGTGCCAGCAGTTCAACTCTCGGGACTAGCGGGTACACCCACGAGCAGTACTTC.